A single T cell receptor beta chain is shown here with its context. Combining iRepertoire HTBI primers with Arm-PCR of CDR3 regions, the authors built TCR beta libraries. TCRdb processed the multiplex PCR reads anew with MiXCR; each CDR3 protein has one entry. Seen here are about 470,000 distinct CDR3 sequences, 15% observed once, and the top ten hold over 15%. The entry originates in a study of regulatory T cells in long-lasting Graves disease. The time point here: newly diagnosed GD, antithyroid drugs for less than 3 months. PBMCs were the source of the RNA used for TCR sequencing. An approximately 9-milliliter sample of peripheral blood was drawn into EDTA tubes. The same data also went into a second study, on T cells in Graves' hyperthyroidism and ophthalmopathy. That source notes: Clinical symptoms, serum thyroxine, TRAb, thyroid ultrasound and orbital computed tomography informed diagnoses. HTBI primers were used for first-round RT-PCR of the TCR CDR3.

Here the sequenced sample was peripheral blood mononuclear cells (PBMCs), taken at new diagnosis, from a patient treated with antithyroid drugs. The sequence came from a woman aged 25 to 39 with Graves disease.

CDR3 region: CSATVTGMPYEQYF. The CDR3 nucleotides are TGCAGTGCGACCGTGACAGGGATGCCCTACGAGCAGTACTTC. The chain has TRBV20-1 and TRBJ2-7; 7 bases map to TRBD1. The CDR3 runs 14 residues. CDR1 and CDR2 from the germline V gene are DFQATT and SNEGSKA (reference sequence). V lost 6 bases, J lost 2 bases, and 10 bases stayed unmatched.